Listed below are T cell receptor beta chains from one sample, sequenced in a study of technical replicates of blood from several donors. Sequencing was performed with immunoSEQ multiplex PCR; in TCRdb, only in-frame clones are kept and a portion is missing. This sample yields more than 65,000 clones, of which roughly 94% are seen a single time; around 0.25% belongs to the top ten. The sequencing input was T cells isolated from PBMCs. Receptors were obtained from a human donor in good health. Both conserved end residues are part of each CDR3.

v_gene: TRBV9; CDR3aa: CASSVTGVPLFGELFF
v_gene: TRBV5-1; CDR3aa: CASSSEPGDTTNTEAFF
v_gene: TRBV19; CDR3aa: CASSIIVSGGTGELFF
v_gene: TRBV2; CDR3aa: CASGQGGGTEAFF
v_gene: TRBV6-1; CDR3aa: CASSEREGETQYF
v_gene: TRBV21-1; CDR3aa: CASSAGPGLYGYTF
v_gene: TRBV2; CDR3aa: CASSEGLAVNNEQFF
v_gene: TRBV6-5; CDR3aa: CASSYQVNTEAFF
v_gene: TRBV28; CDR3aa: CASSSLRQVEGEKLFF
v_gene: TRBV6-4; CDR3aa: CASSVPKTYLFPQHF
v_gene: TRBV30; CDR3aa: CAWRRGGYGYTF
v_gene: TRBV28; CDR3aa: CASSLGLTGETLSF
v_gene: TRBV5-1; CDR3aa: CASSLEGQGSGNNEQFF
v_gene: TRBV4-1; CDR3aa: CASSQVGTGHEKLFF
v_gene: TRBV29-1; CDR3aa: CSGRTGLGHNEQFF
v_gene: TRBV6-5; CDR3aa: CASSGTGGYNQPQHF